What follows is one T cell receptor beta chain and its context. Clones were read by immunoSEQ multiplex PCR, and TCRdb kept only the in-frame ones, dropping some. The sample contains some 400,000 clones, about 88% of which appear only once. This sample stems from a study of Ad26.COV2.S vaccination and SARS-CoV-2 variants. Specified treatment: some 20 received Ad26.COV2.S at low or high dose, single or two shots; 5 received placebo; per-sample allocation not given. Sampling was done on day 63 after the first vaccine or placebo injection. Aged 18-55 years, donor was enrolled in Boston in about 2020. This sequence originates from a person aged 18-60 years who received the Ad26.COV2.S COVID-19 vaccine or a placebo. The specimen comprised peripheral blood, sampled in a trial of Ad26.COV2.S vaccine versus placebo.

The CDR3 reads CASSIGGTPLIEQYF. CDR3 DNA: TGTGCCAGCAGCATAGGGGGCACTCCTCTTATCGAGCAGTACTTC. The rearrangement uses TRBV7-2 and TRBJ2-7; TRBD1 agrees at 7 bases. Germline V gene data show CDR1 as SGHTA and CDR2 as FQGNSA. V was clipped by 5 bases and J by 6 bases; unmatched bases: 13. The CDR3 extends over 15 amino acids.